The 7 T cell receptor beta chains reported below all come from one sample, sequenced in a study of blood T cell repertoires in COVID-19. Repertoires were generated with immunoSEQ multiplex PCR, while TCRdb's copy carries only in-frame clones and drops some. This sample yields 400,000 to 500,000 clones, of which just over 85% are seen a single time; over 1.1% belongs to the top ten. Sequencing was carried out using peripheral blood. The receptors were sampled from a woman younger than 45 with active or convalescent COVID-19.

This clone was observed a few times. The CDR3 reads CASSFTSGVKETQYF. CDR3 in DNA: TGTGCCAGCAGCTTTACTAGCGGGGTGAAGGAGACCCAGTACTTC. The chain employs TRBV7-6 and TRBJ2-5; 10 bases align to TRBD2. The CDR3 runs 15 residues. Germline-derived CDR1 and CDR2 are SGHVS and FNYEAQ. V lost 3 bases, J lost 5 bases, and 6 bases stayed unmatched.

The chain links TRBV14 to TRBJ1-6; 7 bases align to TRBD1. V dropped 5 bases and J dropped 10; count of bases not matched to a gene: 8. This CDR3 comprises 14 residues. Germline-derived CDR1 and CDR2 are SGHDN and FVKESK. CDR3 protein: CASSTLTGTSPLHF. In DNA form, the CDR3 reads TGTGCCAGCAGCACCTTGACAGGGACCTCACCCCTCCACTTT.

The V gene is TRBV5-5, the J gene TRBJ1-1; TRBD1 agrees at 8 bases. Germline CDR1 is SGHKS and CDR2 is YYEKEE (reference sequence). The CDR3 contains 17 residues. Unmatched junction bases numbered 9, after V lost 0 bases and J lost 2 bases. The DNA of the CDR3 is TGTGCCAGCAGCTTGGGTACACAGGGGGGTGTTAACACTGAAGCTTTCTTT. Amino acids: CASSLGTQGGVNTEAFF.

The chain links TRBV6-5 to TRBJ1-2, with D uncertain. There are 13 residues in the CDR3. With 6 bases removed from V and 8 bases from J, the gap between germline ends came to 16 bases. Germline V gene lookup returns CDR1 MNHEY and CDR2 SVGAGI. CDR3 in amino acids: CASSDDWVRGYTF. The CDR3 DNA reads TGTGCCAGCAGCGATGACTGGGTGAGAGGCTACACCTTC.

V is TRBV5-6 and J is TRBJ1-2, with TRBD1 as a possible D gene (6 bases). Trimming shortened V by 4 bases and J by 4 bases, and 17 bases separated the two germline ends. In germline, CDR1 is SGHDT, CDR2 YYEEEE. The CDR3 length is 15 residues. The CDR3 loop is CASSPQGAGVYGYTF. The CDR3 DNA follows: TGTGCCAGCAGCCCTCAGGGCGCAGGGGTCTATGGCTACACCTTC.

The V gene is TRBV29-1, the J gene TRBJ2-5; 10 bases agree with TRBD1. The V and J ends lost 7 bases and 6 bases, in that order; junction bases with no gene match: 5. The CDR3 totals 12 residues. The germline CDR1 and CDR2 sequences are SQVTM and ANQGSEA. CDR3 nucleotide sequence: TGCAGCGCAGCGGGACAGGGGAAGACCCAGTACTTC. Protein sequence: CSAAGQGKTQYF.

The V call is TRBV9, the J call TRBJ1-2; 12 bases line up with TRBD1. CDR1 is SGDLS, CDR2 YYNGEE, per germline. The CDR3 spans 17 residues. Germline trimming cut 4 bases from V and 0 bases from J; bases unmatched to any gene: 7. The CDR3 bases are TGTGCCAGCAGCCCGCGGGACAGGGGGCAATCTAACTATGGCTACACCTTC. Translated, it gives CASSPRDRGQSNYGYTF.